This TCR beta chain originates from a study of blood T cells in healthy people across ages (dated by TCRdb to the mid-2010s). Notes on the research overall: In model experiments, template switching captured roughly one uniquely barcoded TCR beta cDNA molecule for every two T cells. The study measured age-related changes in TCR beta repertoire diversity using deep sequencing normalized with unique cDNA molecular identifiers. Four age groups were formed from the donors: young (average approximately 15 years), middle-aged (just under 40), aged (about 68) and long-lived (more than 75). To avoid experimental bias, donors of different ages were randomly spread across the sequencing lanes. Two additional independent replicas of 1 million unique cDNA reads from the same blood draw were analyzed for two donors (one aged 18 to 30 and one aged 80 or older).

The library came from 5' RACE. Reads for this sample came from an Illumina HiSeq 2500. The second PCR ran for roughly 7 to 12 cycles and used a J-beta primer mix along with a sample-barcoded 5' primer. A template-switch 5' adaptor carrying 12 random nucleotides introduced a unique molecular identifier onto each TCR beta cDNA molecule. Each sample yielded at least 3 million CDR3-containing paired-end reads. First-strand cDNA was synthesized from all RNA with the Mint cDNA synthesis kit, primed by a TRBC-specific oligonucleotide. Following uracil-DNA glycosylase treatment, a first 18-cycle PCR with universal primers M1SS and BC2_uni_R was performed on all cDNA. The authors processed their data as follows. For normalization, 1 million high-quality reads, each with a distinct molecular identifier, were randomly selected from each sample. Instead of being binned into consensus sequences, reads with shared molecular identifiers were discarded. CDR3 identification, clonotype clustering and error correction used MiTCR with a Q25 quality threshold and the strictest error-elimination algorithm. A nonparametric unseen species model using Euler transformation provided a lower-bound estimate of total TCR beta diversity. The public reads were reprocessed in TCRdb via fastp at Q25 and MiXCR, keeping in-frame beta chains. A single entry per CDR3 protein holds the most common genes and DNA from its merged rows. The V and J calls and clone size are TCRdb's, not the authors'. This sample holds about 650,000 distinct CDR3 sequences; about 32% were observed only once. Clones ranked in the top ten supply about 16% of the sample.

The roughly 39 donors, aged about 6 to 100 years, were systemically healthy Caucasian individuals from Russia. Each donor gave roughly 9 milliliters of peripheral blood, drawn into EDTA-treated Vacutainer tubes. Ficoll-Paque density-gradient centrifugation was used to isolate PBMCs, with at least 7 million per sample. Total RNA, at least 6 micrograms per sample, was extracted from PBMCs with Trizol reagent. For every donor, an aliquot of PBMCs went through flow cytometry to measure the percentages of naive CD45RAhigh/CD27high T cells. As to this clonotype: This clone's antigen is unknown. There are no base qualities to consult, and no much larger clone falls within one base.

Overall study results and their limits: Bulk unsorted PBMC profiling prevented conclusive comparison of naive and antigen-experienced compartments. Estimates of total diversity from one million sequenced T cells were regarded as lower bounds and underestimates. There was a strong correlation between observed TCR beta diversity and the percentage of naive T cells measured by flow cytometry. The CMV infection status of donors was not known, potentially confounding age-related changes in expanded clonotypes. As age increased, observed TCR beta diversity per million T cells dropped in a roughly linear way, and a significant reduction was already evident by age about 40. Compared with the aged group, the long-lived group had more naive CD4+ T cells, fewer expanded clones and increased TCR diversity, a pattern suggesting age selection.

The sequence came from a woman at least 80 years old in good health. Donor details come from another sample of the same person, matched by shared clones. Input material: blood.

Here the CDR3 is given as CSARNFLAGGRETQYF. The DNA reads as follows: TGCAGTGCTAGGAATTTCCTAGCGGGGGGGCGTGAGACCCAGTACTTC. The chain couples TRBV20-1 to TRBJ2-5; 12 bases in between match TRBD2. V has 3 bases trimmed and J has 5 bases trimmed; junction bases matching no gene number 10. The CDR3 holds 16 amino acids from the cysteine to the phenylalanine. The kept DNA is CDR3 alone, 48 bases in frame from the first base. The CDR1 and CDR2 encoded by the germline V gene (reference sequence) are DFQATT and SNEGSKA.